This T cell receptor (beta chain) appears in the sequencing data of a study of radiation and T cells in renal cell carcinoma. Time point here: baseline pretreatment blood. Treatment defined: 15 Gy SBRT to primary tumor, nephrectomy 4 weeks later. Study-level points and caveats: Without pretreatment biopsies, baseline tumor clonotype presence was undetermined.

The trim removed 2 bases at V and 2 bases at J, leaving 13 bases unmatched. The germline V gene has CDR1 SGDLS and CDR2 YYNGEE. The CDR3 totals 18 residues. The data were produced by immunoSEQ multiplex PCR, yet TCRdb's version contains in-frame clones alone and is incomplete. This table holds 95,000 to 150,000 clones, roughly 80% found once. A remark on this clone: Its specificity is not known.

The sequences come from blood, collected from a patient whose treatment included radiotherapy and nephrectomy. V and J are TRBV9 and TRBJ1-3; TRBD1 matches at 7 bases. The origin of this receptor is a woman aged 60-75 years with renal cell carcinoma. In nucleotides, the CDR3 is TGTGCCAGCAGCGTTCAGGGATTGACTGACAGGGCTGGAAACACCATATATTTT. Translating gives CASSVQGLTDRAGNTIYF.